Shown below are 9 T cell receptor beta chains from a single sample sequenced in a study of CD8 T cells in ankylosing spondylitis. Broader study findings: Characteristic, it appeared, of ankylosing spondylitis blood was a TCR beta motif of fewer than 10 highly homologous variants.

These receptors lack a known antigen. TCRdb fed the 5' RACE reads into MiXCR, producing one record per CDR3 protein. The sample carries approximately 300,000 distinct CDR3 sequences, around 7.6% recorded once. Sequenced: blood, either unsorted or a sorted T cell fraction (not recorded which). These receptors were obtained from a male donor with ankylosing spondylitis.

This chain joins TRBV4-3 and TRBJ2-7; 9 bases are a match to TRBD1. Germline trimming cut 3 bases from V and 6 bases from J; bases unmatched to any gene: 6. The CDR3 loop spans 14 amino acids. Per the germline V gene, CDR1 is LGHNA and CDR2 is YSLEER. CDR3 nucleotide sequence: TGCGCCAGCAGCCACCGGACAGGGGCGGGCGAGCAGTACTTC. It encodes CASSHRTGAGEQYF.

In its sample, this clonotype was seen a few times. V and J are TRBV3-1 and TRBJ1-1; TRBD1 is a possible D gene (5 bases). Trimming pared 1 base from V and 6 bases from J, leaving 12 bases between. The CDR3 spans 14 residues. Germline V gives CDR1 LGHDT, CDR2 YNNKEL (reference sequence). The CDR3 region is CASSQVMRGPEAFF. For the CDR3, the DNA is TGTGCCAGCAGCCAAGTTATGAGGGGCCCTGAAGCTTTCTTT.

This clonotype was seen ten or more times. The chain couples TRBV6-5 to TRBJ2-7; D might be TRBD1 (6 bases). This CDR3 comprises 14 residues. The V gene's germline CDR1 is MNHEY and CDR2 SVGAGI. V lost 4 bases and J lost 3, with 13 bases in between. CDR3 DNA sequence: TGTGCCAGCAGTTGGTTCAGGGGAGACTACGAGCAGTACTTC. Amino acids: CASSWFRGDYEQYF.

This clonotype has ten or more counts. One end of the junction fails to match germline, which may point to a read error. CDR3 in amino acids: CASSLNSNQPQHF. The CDR3 DNA follows: TGCGCCAGCAGCCTTAATAGCAATCAGCCCCAGCATTTT. The chain joins TRBV12-3 or TRBV12-4 to TRBJ1-5; D is ambiguous. The CDR3 covers 13 residues.

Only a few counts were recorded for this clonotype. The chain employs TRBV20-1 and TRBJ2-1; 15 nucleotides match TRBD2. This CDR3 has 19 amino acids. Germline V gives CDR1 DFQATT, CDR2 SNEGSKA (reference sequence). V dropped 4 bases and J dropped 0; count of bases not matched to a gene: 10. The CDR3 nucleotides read TGCAGTGCTAACCCGGGACTAGCGGGAGGTCCCATCTCCTACAATGAGCAGTTCTTC. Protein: CSANPGLAGGPISYNEQFF.

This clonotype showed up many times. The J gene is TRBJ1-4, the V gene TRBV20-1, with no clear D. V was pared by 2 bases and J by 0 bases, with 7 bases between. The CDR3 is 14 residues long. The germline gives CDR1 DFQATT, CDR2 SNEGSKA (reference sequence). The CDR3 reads CSARPGATNEKLFF. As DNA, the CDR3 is TGCAGTGCTAGACCCGGGGCAACTAATGAAAAACTGTTTTTT.

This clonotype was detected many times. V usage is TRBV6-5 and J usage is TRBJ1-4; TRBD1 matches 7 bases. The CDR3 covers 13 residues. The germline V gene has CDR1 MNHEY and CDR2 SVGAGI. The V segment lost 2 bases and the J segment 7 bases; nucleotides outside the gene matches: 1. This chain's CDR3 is CASSYRGPEKLFF. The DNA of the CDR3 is TGTGCCAGCAGTTACAGGGGGCCTGAAAAACTGTTTTTT.

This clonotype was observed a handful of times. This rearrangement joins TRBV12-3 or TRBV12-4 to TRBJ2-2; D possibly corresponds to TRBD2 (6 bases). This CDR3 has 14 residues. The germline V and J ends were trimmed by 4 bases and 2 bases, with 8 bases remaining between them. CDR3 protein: CASSYSGNTGELFF. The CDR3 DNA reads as TGTGCCAGCAGTTATAGCGGAAACACCGGGGAGCTGTTTTTT.

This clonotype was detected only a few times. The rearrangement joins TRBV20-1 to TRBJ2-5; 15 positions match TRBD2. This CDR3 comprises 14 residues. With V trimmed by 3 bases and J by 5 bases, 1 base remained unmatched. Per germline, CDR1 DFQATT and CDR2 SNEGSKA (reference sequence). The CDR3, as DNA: TGCAGTGCTAGGGGGACTAGCGGGGGGGAGACCCAGTACTTC. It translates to CSARGTSGGETQYF.